This T cell receptor beta chain was retrieved from a study of cytomegalovirus exposure and HLA in healthy donors. V was trimmed by 0 bases and J by 3 bases, leaving 15 bases between them. The CDR3 contains 16 residues. Germline values: CDR1 LGHNA, CDR2 YSLEER. Study-level results: Specificity of a few CMV-associated chains for CMV antigens was verified in vitro. Per published reports, the classifier diagnosed cytomegalovirus status with high specificity and sensitivity.

Sequenced by immunoSEQ multiplex PCR; TCRdb stores in-frame clones only, minus some. The sample includes some 64,000 clones, about 96% seen only once; the top ten take around 1%. About this clone itself: What it binds is unknown.

Among the 110 or so subjects of the validation cohort, separate from the roughly 700-subject first cohort, were the donors. This TCR came from a woman aged 18-29 years in good health and CMV-seronegative. Sample: PBMCs. The rearrangement uses TRBV4-3 and TRBJ2-7, with a possible D match to TRBD2 (7 bases). As DNA, the CDR3 is TGCGCCAGCAGCCAAGAGGAGGGGGGGGGTCACTACGAGCAGTACTTC. Translated: CASSQEEGGGHYEQYF.